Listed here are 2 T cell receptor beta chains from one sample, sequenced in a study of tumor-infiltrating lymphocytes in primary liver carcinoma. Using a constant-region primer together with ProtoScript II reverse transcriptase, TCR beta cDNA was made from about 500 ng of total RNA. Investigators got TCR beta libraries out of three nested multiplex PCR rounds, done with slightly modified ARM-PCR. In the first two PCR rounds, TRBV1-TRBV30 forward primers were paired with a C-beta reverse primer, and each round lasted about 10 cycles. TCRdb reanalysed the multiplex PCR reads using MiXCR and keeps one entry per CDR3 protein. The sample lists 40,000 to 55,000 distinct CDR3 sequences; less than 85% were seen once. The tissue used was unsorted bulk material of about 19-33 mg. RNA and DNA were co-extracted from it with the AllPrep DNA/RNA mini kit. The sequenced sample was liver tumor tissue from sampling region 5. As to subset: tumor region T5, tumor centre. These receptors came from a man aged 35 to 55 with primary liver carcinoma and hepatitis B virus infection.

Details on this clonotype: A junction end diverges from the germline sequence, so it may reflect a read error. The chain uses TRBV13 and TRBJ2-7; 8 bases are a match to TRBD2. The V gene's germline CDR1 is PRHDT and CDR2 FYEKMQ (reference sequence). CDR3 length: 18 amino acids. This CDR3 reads CAGSAPGLVGLSSYEQYF. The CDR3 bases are TGTGCCGGCAGCGCCCCGGGACTAGTGGGCCTTAGCTCCTACGAGCAGTATTTC. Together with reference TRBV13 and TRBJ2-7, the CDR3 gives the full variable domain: AAGVIQSPRHLIKEKRETATLKCYPIPRHDTVYWYQQGPGQDPQFLISFYEKMQSDKGSIPDRFSAQQFSDYHSELNMSSLELGDSALYFCAGSAPGLVGLSSYEQYFGPGTRLTVT.

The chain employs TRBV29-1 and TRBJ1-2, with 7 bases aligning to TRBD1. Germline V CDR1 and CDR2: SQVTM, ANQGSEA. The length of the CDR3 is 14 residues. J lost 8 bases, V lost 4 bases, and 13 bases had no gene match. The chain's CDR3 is CSVAPTGLDVGYTF. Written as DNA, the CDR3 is TGCAGCGTTGCCCCGACAGGGCTTGATGTCGGCTACACCTTC.